This is a list of T cell receptor beta chains from one sample in a study of immune heterogeneity within non-small cell lung tumors. TCRdb re-analysed the multiplex PCR reads in MiXCR, keeping a single row per CDR3 protein. The data hold under 14,000 distinct CDR3 sequences, with approximately 20% observed a single time. Material for sequencing was lung tumor tissue. These receptors originate from a man in his fifties or sixties with non-small cell lung cancer. Both conserved end residues are part of each CDR3. Each record gives: CDR3 length, clone size, D gene, V gene, J gene, CDR3 DNA, CDR3 protein. A D gene is named only where the DNA matches it firmly. Clone size is shown for a subset of rows, as once, few, many or a class of expanded clone.

13	few	-	TRBV6-4	TRBJ1-5	TGTGCCAGCAGTGACGGCCTTCAACAGCCCCAGCATTTT	CASSDGLQQPQHF
13	few	-	TRBV7-9	TRBJ2-7	TGTGCCAGCACCCTGGGGGCATCCTACGAGCAGTACTTC	CASTLGASYEQYF
15	medium-sized	-	TRBV12-3/TRBV12-4	TRBJ2-1	TGTGCCAGCAACGCCCTAGGGAGCTCCTACAATGAGCAGTTCTTC	CASNALGSSYNEQFF
14	-	-	TRBV29-1	TRBJ2-1	TGCAGCGTCCCCGGGGGGCCTTCCTACAATGAGCAGTTCTTC	CSVPGGPSYNEQFF
15	few	TRBD2	TRBV19	TRBJ2-2	TGTGCCAGTGGCAAACTAGCGGGAGTCGTCGGGGAGCTGTTTTTT	CASGKLAGVVGELFF
15	medium-sized	-	TRBV11-1	TRBJ2-1	TGTGCCAGCAGTCTATGGGCGGGAAGCTACAATGAGCAGTTCTTC	CASSLWAGSYNEQFF
13	-	TRBD1	TRBV18	TRBJ2-7	TGTGCCAGCTCCCGGGACAGGGAACTGCAGCAGTACTTC	CASSRDRELQQYF
14	few	-	TRBV7-9	TRBJ2-4	TGTGCCAGCAGCCGCTCGACTAGCAAAAACATTCAGTACTTC	CASSRSTSKNIQYF
13	medium-sized	-	TRBV30	TRBJ1-1	TGTGCCTGGAGTCCTGGGGGGAGCACTGAAGCTTTCTTT	CAWSPGGSTEAFF
15	medium-sized	-	TRBV9	TRBJ1-6	TGTGCCAGCAGCGTAGAGGCCAAAAGGAATTCACCCCTCCACTTT	CASSVEAKRNSPLHF
19	many	-	TRBV12-3/TRBV12-4	TRBJ2-2	TGTGCCAGCAGTTCGGGCCTTGATGTAGGTAGCCTCATCACCGGGGAGCTGTTTTTT	CASSSGLDVGSLITGELFF
12	medium-sized	-	TRBV19	TRBJ1-2	TGTGCCAAATCGGACAGAACTCATGGCTACACCTTC	CAKSDRTHGYTF
16	few	TRBD2	TRBV3-1	TRBJ2-3	TGTGCCAGCAGCCGAAAACTAGCGACCTATACAGATACGCAGTATTTT	CASSRKLATYTDTQYF
16	few	TRBD2	TRBV7-6	TRBJ2-3	TGTGCCAGCAGCGATCGGACTAGCGGGTCCACAGATACGCAGTATTTT	CASSDRTSGSTDTQYF
14	few	TRBD1	TRBV20-1	TRBJ1-3	TGCAGTGCTAGGGGACAGGCCTCTGGAAACACCATATATTTT	CSARGQASGNTIYF
12	medium-sized	-	TRBV20-1	TRBJ1-1	TGCAGTGCTAGGAGGGGGAACACTGAAGCTTTCTTT	CSARRGNTEAFF
15	-	TRBD1	TRBV5-1	TRBJ2-1	TGCGCCAGCAGCTTGCGACAGGGGGCGACCAATGAGCAGTTCTTC	CASSLRQGATNEQFF
14	few	-	TRBV10-1	TRBJ2-3	TGCGCCAGCAGTGACCGGGACTCCACAGATACGCAGTATTTT	CASSDRDSTDTQYF
14	-	TRBD1	TRBV29-1	TRBJ2-1	TGCAGCGCCATTAGGGGACAGATTTACAATGAGCAGTTCTTC	CSAIRGQIYNEQFF
16	few	-	TRBV28	TRBJ1-2	TGTGCCAGCAGGTTATCTCAGCGGGGTCGTGACTATGGCTACACCTTC	CASRLSQRGRDYGYTF
14	medium-sized	-	TRBV12-3/TRBV12-4	TRBJ1-2	TGTGCCAGCACCCTCGGAGGGGGAAACTATGGCTACACCTTC	CASTLGGGNYGYTF
16	medium-sized	-	TRBV6-1	TRBJ2-1	TGTGCCAGCAGAGGGGGAGGCGGGAGCTCCTACAATGAGCAGTTCTTC	CASRGGGGSSYNEQFF
14	-	-	TRBV13	TRBJ1-1	TGTGCCAGCAGCCTAGGCCTTGGGGATACTGAAGCTTTCTTT	CASSLGLGDTEAFF
17	few	TRBD2	TRBV5-5	TRBJ2-7	TGTGCCAGCAGCCCCGGAGGCGGGAGGGGGGACTCCTACGAGCAGTACTTC	CASSPGGGRGDSYEQYF
14	few	-	TRBV7-9	TRBJ2-5	TGTGCCAGCAGCTTAGACATGGTTCAAGAGACCCAGTACTTC	CASSLDMVQETQYF
14	few	-	TRBV20-1	TRBJ1-4	TGCAGTGCTAGAGATTCATCTGATGGGGAAAAACTGTTTTTT	CSARDSSDGEKLFF